The 15 T cell receptor beta chains reported below all come from one sample, sequenced in a study of T cell repertoires in cytomegalovirus infection. TCRdb redid the calling of the reads with MiXCR, one entry per CDR3 protein. The sample consists of approximately 500,000 distinct CDR3 sequences, 15% to 20% of them appearing once. Sequencing was performed on CD8+ T cells from PBMCs. The receptors were gathered from a human donor in good health (CMV status not recorded). Some clones in this sample may be carry-over from other donors' samples.

This clonotype came up many times. The chain employs TRBV6-2 or TRBV6-3 and TRBJ2-1, with 9 bases identical to TRBD2. V was pared by 4 bases and J by 2 bases, with 6 bases of the junction left unmatched. The CDR3 sequence is 16 residues long. Looked up from germline, CDR1 is MNHEY and CDR2 is SVGEGT. CDR3 coding DNA: TGTGCCAGCAGTTCCCGGACTAGCGTCACCTACAATGAGCAGTTCTTC. Translation: CASSSRTSVTYNEQFF.

This clonotype showed up just a few times. The rearrangement uses TRBV19 and TRBJ2-5; D might be TRBD2 (5 bases). This CDR3 is 16 amino acids long. Germline-derived CDR1 and CDR2 are LNHDA and SQIVND (reference sequence). Deletions cut 5 bases from V and 2 bases from J, with 18 bases between. The CDR3 loop is CASSPPGLKTQETQYF. The CDR3 region has the DNA TGTGCCAGTAGTCCCCCCGGACTCAAAACACAAGAGACCCAGTACTTC.

This clonotype was detected many times. The DNA is left out, because the CDR3 cannot be placed on it with certainty; the CDR3 is given as TCRdb lists it. The chain is built from TRBV7-5 and TRBJ1-5; the D call in the table, TRBD1, was not verified against the DNA. TRBV7-5 is flagged as a pseudogene. Ends included, the CDR3 has 18 residues. CDR3: CISVPEASAGEGNQPQHF.

This clonotype was seen a handful of times. The V gene is TRBV19, the J gene TRBJ1-1, with D tentatively TRBD1 (5 bases). From germline, CDR1 is LNHDA and CDR2 SQIVND (reference sequence). V was cut by 4 bases and J by 4 bases, with 10 bases left in between. The CDR3 loop spans 13 amino acids. Here the CDR3 DNA reads TGTGCCAGTAGTAAGGGACGGATCACTGAAGCTTTCTTT. This translates into CASSKGRITEAFF.

This clonotype appeared many times. The genes are TRBV7-9 and TRBJ2-7; D is ambiguous. There are 15 residues in the CDR3. Germline CDR1 and CDR2: SEHNR and FQNEAQ (reference sequence). Trimming left V 5 bases short and J 2 bases short, with 16 bases between. The CDR3 sequence: CASSPETELTYEQYF. The DNA of the CDR3 is TGTGCCAGCAGCCCGGAAACAGAGCTTACCTACGAGCAGTACTTC.

Remarks on this clonotype: One end of the junction is discordant with germline, which a read error may explain. This chain connects TRBV7-6 to TRBJ2-7; D is uncertain. Germline V lookup: CDR1 SGHVS, CDR2 FNYEAQ. This CDR3 has 14 amino acids. Here the CDR3 reads CASSLAEKKYEQYF. DNA of the CDR3: TGTGCAAGCAGCTTAGCTGAGAAAAAGTACGAGCAGTACTTC.

The table lists this clonotype with many counts. The CDR3 is CASSRDSQSSYNSPLHF. As DNA, the CDR3 is TGTGCCAGCAGCCGGGACAGTCAAAGCTCCTATAATTCACCCCTCCACTTT. This rearrangement joins TRBV11-2 to TRBJ1-6; 7 nucleotides align to TRBD1. Germline lookup yields CDR1 SGHAT and CDR2 FQNNGV. V was clipped by 5 bases and J by 0 bases; unmatched bases: 7. This CDR3 has 17 amino acids.

This clonotype was observed a handful of times. The chain uses TRBV24-1 and TRBJ1-1; a weak D match, TRBD1 (5 bases). The CDR3 sequence is 22 residues long. The ends were cut back, 4 bases at V and 0 bases at J, with 32 bases in the middle. Germline V lookup: CDR1 KGHDR, CDR2 SFDVKD. For the CDR3, the DNA is TGTGCCACCAGTGACCGTTTAGGGGCAGAACTTAAAATCGTTGGTCTGAACACTGAAGCTTTCTTT. This encodes CATSDRLGAELKIVGLNTEAFF.

This clonotype was recorded at least ten times. The J gene is TRBJ2-4, the V gene TRBV6-6; D gene unclear. Trimming removed 5 bases at V and 8 bases at J, with 13 bases between. The CDR3 totals 13 residues. Germline CDR1 is MNHNY and CDR2 is SVGAGI (reference sequence). DNA for the CDR3: TGTGCCAGCAGTCGCAGGAAGCCCGACATTCAGTACTTC. Translated: CASSRRKPDIQYF.

The chain is built from TRBV3-1 and TRBJ1-6; D is ambiguous. The CDR3 contains 14 residues. With 2 bases removed from V and 7 bases from J, the gap between germline ends came to 9 bases. Germline V lookup: CDR1 LGHDT, CDR2 YNNKEL (reference sequence). DNA for the CDR3: TGTGCCAGCAGCCAAAGCGGGAAGAATTCACCCCTCCACTTT. Its protein product is CASSQSGKNSPLHF.

A note on this clonotype: Given the absence of the conserved phenylalanine or tryptophan at the CDR3 end, a read error is likely. The chain employs TRBV19 and TRBJ2-7; maybe TRBD1 (6 bases). Trimming shortened V by 2 bases and J by 4 bases, and 18 bases separated the two germline ends. Germline assignment: CDR1 LNHDA and CDR2 SQIVND (reference sequence). There are 16 residues in the CDR3. CDR3 DNA: TGTGCCAGTAGTATACGGACAGCCGACATCAGGTACGAGCAGTACTTA. This encodes CASSIRTADIRYEQYL.

This clonotype was observed at least ten times. The V gene is TRBV6-1, the J gene TRBJ1-5; no clear D. The CDR3 runs 17 residues. V was shortened by 4 bases and J by 0 bases, with 16 bases between the two germline ends. CDR1 MNHNS and CDR2 SASEGT come from the germline V gene. Here the CDR3 reads CASSAKGIPYSNQPQHF. CDR3 DNA: TGTGCCAGCAGTGCGAAGGGCATCCCGTATAGCAATCAGCCCCAGCATTTT.

This clonotype was seen many times. The chain uses TRBV2 and TRBJ2-5, with D perhaps assigned TRBD1 or TRBD2 (5 bases each). V dropped 7 bases and J dropped 0 bases, with 15 bases sitting between them. The CDR3 has 15 amino acids. Germline-derived CDR1 and CDR2 are SNHLY and FYNNEI. In DNA form, the CDR3 reads TGTGCCAGCAAAGACTTCGGGGCGAACCAAGAGACCCAGTACTTC. Its protein product is CASKDFGANQETQYF.

In this sample, this clonotype turned up many times. This chain joins TRBV27 and TRBJ1-2, with 7 nucleotides matching TRBD1. CDR1 is MNHEY and CDR2 is SMNVEV in the germline V gene (reference sequence). Trimming cost V 3 bases and J 7 bases; bases outside gene matches: 11. The CDR3 loop spans 15 amino acids. CDR3 bases: TGTGCCAGCAGTTTCACGACAGGGTGGGATAGTGGCTACACCTTC. Translation gives CASSFTTGWDSGYTF.

This clonotype was seen many times. The chain carries TRBV11-2 and TRBJ2-1, with 9 bases lining up with TRBD1. The ends lost 2 bases at V and 8 bases at J; junction bases unmatched: 7. Germline loops: CDR1 SGHAT, CDR2 FQNNGV. This CDR3 has 15 amino acids. CDR3 in DNA: TGTGCCAGCAGCTTATGGGGACAGGGCTTCTATGAGCAGTTCTTC. It translates to CASSLWGQGFYEQFF. The full variable domain, in which reference TRBV11-2 and TRBJ2-1 provide the parts outside the CDR3, is EAGVAQSPRYKIIEKRQSVAFWCNPISGHATLYWYQQILGQGPKLLIQFQNNGVVDDSQLPKDRFSAERLKGVDSTLKIQPAKLEDSAVYLCASSLWGQGFYEQFFGPGTRLTVL.